The 9 T cell receptor beta chains below were found in one sample sequenced in a study of cytomegalovirus exposure and HLA in healthy donors. With 60 Vbeta and 13 Jbeta primers, the PCR was carried out. Profiling relied on immunoSEQ multiplex PCR, and the TCRdb table lists in-frame clones only, not all of them. The sample lists roughly 110,000 clones; over 70% were seen once. The sample consisted of PBMCs. All receptors come from a female donor in good health and CMV-seronegative.

The chain uses TRBV11-2 and TRBJ2-7, with D possibly TRBD1 on 5 matching bases. The germline gives CDR1 SGHAT, CDR2 FQNNGV. The length of the CDR3 is 13 residues. V lost 1 base and J 2 bases, leaving 6 bases between the germline ends. The chain's CDR3 is CASSLGQTYEQYF. CDR3 nucleotides: TGTGCCAGCAGCTTAGGACAGACCTACGAGCAGTACTTC.

The gene calls are TRBV19 and TRBJ1-3; no clear D gene. V was trimmed by 5 bases and J by 4 bases, leaving 9 bases between them. The CDR3 is 13 amino acids. Germline values: CDR1 LNHDA, CDR2 SQIVND (reference sequence). CDR3 loop: CASSGSFGNTIYF. The CDR3 bases are TGTGCCAGTAGTGGTAGCTTCGGAAACACCATATATTTT.

This clone was counted between two and nine times. The J gene is TRBJ2-7, the V gene TRBV6-1; TRBD1 might be the D (5 bases). This CDR3 contains 12 residues. The germline V gene encodes CDR1 MNHNS and CDR2 SASEGT. The CDR3: CALSGKLYEQYF. The CDR3 nucleotides read TGTGCGCTGTCAGGGAAGTTGTACGAGCAGTACTTC.

The J gene is TRBJ1-1, the V gene TRBV29-1; 11 bases are shared with TRBD1. Trimming removed 7 bases from V and 3 bases from J; junction bases left unmatched: 10. Germline lookup yields CDR1 SQVTM and CDR2 ANQGSEA. The CDR3 loop spans 15 amino acids. CDR3 protein: CSAAPWDRGDTEAFF. The CDR3 nucleotides are TGCAGCGCAGCGCCCTGGGACAGGGGGGACACTGAAGCTTTCTTT.

A note on this clone: Mismatch with germline at one junction end may stem from a read error. The genes are TRBV7-3 and TRBJ2-3, with 7 bases fitting TRBD2. The V gene's germline CDR1 is SGHTA and CDR2 FQGTGA. This CDR3 contains 13 residues. DNA for the CDR3: TGTGCCAGCGGGAGGGCCCCCACAGATATGCAGTATTTT. Translation gives CASGRAPTDMQYF.

CDR3 sequence: CASRGGTGHKMGASNQPQHF. CDR3 in DNA: TGTGCCAGCAGGGGAGGAACAGGCCACAAAATGGGAGCTAGCAATCAGCCCCAGCATTTT. This chain uses TRBV11-3 with TRBJ1-5; D possibly corresponds to TRBD1 (5 bases). Between the trimmed V and J ends, which lost 6 bases and 0 bases, there was a span of 27 bases. The CDR3 length is 20 residues. Germline values: CDR1 SGHNT, CDR2 YENEEA.

The chain combines TRBV6-5 with TRBJ2-2; TRBD2 agrees at 7 bases. This CDR3 spans 14 amino acids. The junction had 8 bases not matched to a gene; V was cut back by 8 bases and J by 5 bases. CDR1 MNHEY and CDR2 SVGAGI come from the germline V gene. In DNA, the CDR3 is TGTGCCAGCGGTCACTTGGGGGGGACCGGGGAGCTGTTTTTT. Encoded protein: CASGHLGGTGELFF.

This rearrangement joins TRBV27 to TRBJ2-3; a weak D match, TRBD1 (5 bases). Trimming left V 6 bases short and J 5 bases short, with 18 bases between. The CDR3 sequence is 15 residues long. In germline, CDR1 is MNHEY, CDR2 SMNVEV (reference sequence). CDR3 DNA: TGTGCCAGCAGCCTTAGAGTGGACACGAGAGATACGCAGTATTTT. This gives the protein CASSLRVDTRDTQYF.

This chain connects TRBV7-2 to TRBJ1-1, with TRBD1 identical over 10 bases. The CDR3 is 14 residues long. Germline CDR1 and CDR2: SGHTA and FQGNSA. With V trimmed by 4 bases and J by 5 bases, 4 bases remained unmatched. The CDR3 sequence: CASSSDRGTTEAFF. CDR3 nucleotides: TGTGCCAGCAGCTCGGACAGGGGGACGACTGAAGCTTTCTTT.